This is a list of T cell receptor beta chains from one sample in a study of blood T cells in healthy people across ages. TCRdb reanalysed the 5' RACE reads using MiXCR and keeps one entry per CDR3 protein. The sample contains about 1.1 million distinct CDR3 sequences, around two fifths of which appear only once. Sequenced: blood. The receptors come from a man in his late teens or twenties in good health. Both conserved end residues are part of each CDR3. D genes are given only for firm matches. Size is stated for part of the rows, as once, few or many counts, or as a class when the clone is expanded.

abundance: many
j_gene: TRBJ2-1
v_gene: TRBV11-2
d_gene: TRBD2
CDR3nt: TGTGCCAGCAGCTTAGATCTAAAGCGGGGAAACAATGAGCAGTTCTTC
CDR3aa: CASSLDLKRGNNEQFF

abundance: few
j_gene: TRBJ1-5
v_gene: TRBV3-1
d_gene: NA
CDR3nt: TGTGCCAGCAGCCAAGAGGGAGCAAGGCCCCAGCATTTT
CDR3aa: CASSQEGARPQHF

abundance: few
j_gene: TRBJ2-3
v_gene: TRBV4-2
d_gene: TRBD1
CDR3nt: TGTGCCAGCAGCCAAGAAAGCTGGTTGGGACAGGGGGACACAGATACGCAGTATTTT
CDR3aa: CASSQESWLGQGDTDTQYF

abundance: NA
j_gene: TRBJ2-5
v_gene: TRBV6-6
d_gene: NA
CDR3nt: TGTGCCAGCAGTTACGGACGCGGCCAGGGAGGACAAGAGACCCAGTACTTC
CDR3aa: CASSYGRGQGGQETQYF

abundance: NA
j_gene: TRBJ2-5
v_gene: TRBV20-1
d_gene: TRBD2
CDR3nt: TGCAGTGCTAGGCCCCGATTAGCGGGGAAGCAAGAGACCCAGTACTTC
CDR3aa: CSARPRLAGKQETQYF

abundance: NA
j_gene: TRBJ2-3
v_gene: TRBV20-1
d_gene: TRBD2
CDR3nt: TGCAGTGCTATGGGACTAGCGGCTAGCACAGATACGCAGTATTTT
CDR3aa: CSAMGLAASTDTQYF

abundance: NA
j_gene: TRBJ2-3
v_gene: TRBV12-3/TRBV12-4
d_gene: NA
CDR3nt: TGTGCCAGCAGTCCAAGTCTCTATACGCAGTATTTT
CDR3aa: CASSPSLYTQYF

abundance: NA
j_gene: TRBJ1-1
v_gene: TRBV3-1
d_gene: NA
CDR3nt: TGTGCCAGCAGCTCAGTCCCACAGGCGAACACTGAAGCTTTCTTT
CDR3aa: CASSSVPQANTEAFF

abundance: NA
j_gene: TRBJ2-7
v_gene: TRBV3-1
d_gene: TRBD1
CDR3nt: TGTGCCAGCAGCCATCCGGGACAGGGCTTCTACGAGCAGTACTTC
CDR3aa: CASSHPGQGFYEQYF

abundance: NA
j_gene: TRBJ2-1
v_gene: TRBV29-1
d_gene: TRBD2
CDR3nt: TGCAGCGTCGAGGGGCGGGGGAGCTCCTACAATGAGCAGTTCTTC
CDR3aa: CSVEGRGSSYNEQFF

abundance: once
j_gene: TRBJ2-2
v_gene: TRBV4-3
d_gene: TRBD1
CDR3nt: TGCGCCAGCAGCCCTCGGGGACAGGGTATCGCCGGGGAGCTGTTTTTT
CDR3aa: CASSPRGQGIAGELFF

abundance: NA
j_gene: TRBJ1-4
v_gene: TRBV7-9
d_gene: NA
CDR3nt: TGTGCCAGCAGCTGGGGGGGGGATGAAAAACTGTTTTTT
CDR3aa: CASSWGGDEKLFF

abundance: NA
j_gene: TRBJ1-1
v_gene: TRBV9
d_gene: NA
CDR3nt: TGTGCCAGCAGCGCCCCTCCGGCAGCCATGAACACTGAAGCTTTCTTT
CDR3aa: CASSAPPAAMNTEAFF

abundance: NA
j_gene: TRBJ1-6
v_gene: TRBV12-3/TRBV12-4
d_gene: NA
CDR3nt: TGTGCCAGCAGTGCCTCAGGAGGCAGGTTTAATTCACCCCTCCACTTT
CDR3aa: CASSASGGRFNSPLHF

abundance: few
j_gene: TRBJ2-7
v_gene: TRBV9
d_gene: NA
CDR3nt: TGTGCCAGCAGCGCCGGGACCAAAAACGAGCAGTACTTC
CDR3aa: CASSAGTKNEQYF

abundance: NA
j_gene: TRBJ1-2
v_gene: TRBV2
d_gene: NA
CDR3nt: TGTGCCAGCAAAGTCCGACGCTCTGGCTACACCTTC
CDR3aa: CASKVRRSGYTF

abundance: few
j_gene: TRBJ1-5
v_gene: TRBV4-1
d_gene: NA
CDR3nt: TGCGCCAGCAGCCAATCGTTTGGAGGCGGGAATCAGCCCCAGCATTTT
CDR3aa: CASSQSFGGGNQPQHF

abundance: NA
j_gene: TRBJ1-5
v_gene: TRBV5-1
d_gene: NA
CDR3nt: TGCGCCAGCAGGCGCTCAGGGGATAGCAATCAGCCCCAGCATTTT
CDR3aa: CASRRSGDSNQPQHF

abundance: NA
j_gene: TRBJ2-3
v_gene: TRBV5-5
d_gene: NA
CDR3nt: TGTGCCAGCAGCTTAGGGGTGATCGGCACAGATACGCAGTATTTT
CDR3aa: CASSLGVIGTDTQYF

abundance: NA
j_gene: TRBJ1-1
v_gene: TRBV12-5
d_gene: NA
CDR3nt: TGTGCTAGTGGTTTGGTCCAGGGGACTGAAGCTTTCTTT
CDR3aa: CASGLVQGTEAFF

abundance: NA
j_gene: TRBJ1-2
v_gene: TRBV20-1
d_gene: NA
CDR3nt: TGCAGTGGCTCCACACAGGGAGGTTTCGGCTATGGCTACACCTTC
CDR3aa: CSGSTQGGFGYGYTF

abundance: few
j_gene: TRBJ1-2
v_gene: TRBV6-5
d_gene: NA
CDR3nt: TGTGCCAGCAGTAGCGAGGCGTTGGGCTACACCTTC
CDR3aa: CASSSEALGYTF

abundance: once
j_gene: TRBJ1-5
v_gene: TRBV28
d_gene: TRBD1
CDR3nt: TGTGCCAGCAGTGTATACAGGGGAGATCAGCCCCAGCATTTT
CDR3aa: CASSVYRGDQPQHF

abundance: NA
j_gene: TRBJ2-4
v_gene: TRBV7-9
d_gene: NA
CDR3nt: TGTGCCAGCAGCTTCGAAGGGGCAATCTACGGGCAGTACTTC
CDR3aa: CASSFEGAIYGQYF

abundance: NA
j_gene: TRBJ2-3
v_gene: TRBV13
d_gene: TRBD2
CDR3nt: TGTGCCAGCAGCTCCCGGAGTAGCGGGGGGATAACTAGCACAGATACGCAGTATTTT
CDR3aa: CASSSRSSGGITSTDTQYF

abundance: NA
j_gene: TRBJ2-5
v_gene: TRBV6-2/TRBV6-3
d_gene: NA
CDR3nt: TGTGCCAGCGGCCGAAGAGTTGGCGTGGGGAGTTGGCAGCAGTACTTC
CDR3aa: CASGRRVGVGSWQQYF

abundance: NA
j_gene: TRBJ1-4
v_gene: TRBV4-3
d_gene: NA
CDR3nt: TGCGCCAGCAGCCAAGATTCCCTGGGGGAAAAACTGTTTTTT
CDR3aa: CASSQDSLGEKLFF

abundance: few
j_gene: TRBJ2-3
v_gene: TRBV6-6
d_gene: NA
CDR3nt: TGTGCCAGCAGTTACCCCGCAGGGGTGGCAGATACGCAGTATTTT
CDR3aa: CASSYPAGVADTQYF

abundance: NA
j_gene: TRBJ2-5
v_gene: TRBV28
d_gene: NA
CDR3nt: TGTGCCAGCAGTCTTACCATTTCCCAAGAGACCCAGTACTTC
CDR3aa: CASSLTISQETQYF

abundance: many
j_gene: TRBJ2-1
v_gene: TRBV19
d_gene: NA
CDR3nt: TGTGCCAGTAGCGTCCCTAGGGGGATTTCCTACAATGAGCAGTTCTTC
CDR3aa: CASSVPRGISYNEQFF

abundance: NA
j_gene: TRBJ2-7
v_gene: TRBV2
d_gene: TRBD2
CDR3nt: TGTGCCAGCAGTGTAAGCGGGGGGGCCAATGAGCAGTACTTC
CDR3aa: CASSVSGGANEQYF

abundance: few
j_gene: TRBJ2-5
v_gene: TRBV9
d_gene: TRBD2
CDR3nt: TGTGCCAGCAGCGTAGGTCTTAGCGGGGGGTTACAAGAGACCCGGTACTTC
CDR3aa: CASSVGLSGGLQETRYF

abundance: NA
j_gene: TRBJ2-7
v_gene: TRBV7-2
d_gene: NA
CDR3nt: TGTGCCAGCAGCTTAGTGTCGGCAGGAACCTACGAGCAGTACTTC
CDR3aa: CASSLVSAGTYEQYF

abundance: NA
j_gene: TRBJ2-3
v_gene: TRBV9
d_gene: NA
CDR3nt: TGTGCCGGCAGCGTAGCGTTGTGGCCAGATACGCAGTATTTT
CDR3aa: CAGSVALWPDTQYF

abundance: NA
j_gene: TRBJ2-3
v_gene: TRBV25-1
d_gene: NA
CDR3nt: TGTGCCAGCACTAAGTCCGACTACGCTAGCACAGATACGCAGTATTTT
CDR3aa: CASTKSDYASTDTQYF

abundance: few
j_gene: TRBJ1-2
v_gene: TRBV12-3/TRBV12-4
d_gene: NA
CDR3nt: TGTGCCAGCAGTTTACAGGGATCAAACCATGGCTACACCTTC
CDR3aa: CASSLQGSNHGYTF

abundance: NA
j_gene: TRBJ2-1
v_gene: TRBV27
d_gene: NA
CDR3nt: TGTGCCAGCAGTTTATCAGAGAACAATGAGCAGTTCTTC
CDR3aa: CASSLSENNEQFF

abundance: NA
j_gene: TRBJ1-2
v_gene: TRBV6-5
d_gene: NA
CDR3nt: TGTGCCAGCAGACTTTACTTCAGGGGCGAGGATGGCTACACCTTC
CDR3aa: CASRLYFRGEDGYTF

abundance: NA
j_gene: TRBJ1-5
v_gene: TRBV6-2/TRBV6-3
d_gene: NA
CDR3nt: TGTGCCAGCAGCAACGGCTGGCCCCAGCATTTT
CDR3aa: CASSNGWPQHF

abundance: NA
j_gene: TRBJ1-5
v_gene: TRBV7-2
d_gene: NA
CDR3nt: TGTGCCAGCAGCTTGGGGGGAACTGATCAGCCCCAGCATTTT
CDR3aa: CASSLGGTDQPQHF

abundance: NA
j_gene: TRBJ1-4
v_gene: TRBV6-5
d_gene: NA
CDR3nt: TGTGCCAGCAGTCCGGCGGGGGGTGGGGAAAAACTGTTTTTT
CDR3aa: CASSPAGGGEKLFF

abundance: NA
j_gene: TRBJ1-5
v_gene: TRBV12-5
d_gene: NA
CDR3nt: TGTGCTAGTGGTTTGGTAGCAGGGGTGAGCAATCAGCCCCAGCATTTT
CDR3aa: CASGLVAGVSNQPQHF

abundance: NA
j_gene: TRBJ1-1
v_gene: TRBV20-1
d_gene: NA
CDR3nt: TGCAGTGCTAGAGATCTCAGGAGGGCGTCGAACACTGAAGCTTTCTTT
CDR3aa: CSARDLRRASNTEAFF

abundance: NA
j_gene: TRBJ1-1
v_gene: TRBV27
d_gene: NA
CDR3nt: TGTGCCAGCAGTCCACGGGGAACCTGGGTGACTGAAGCTTTCTTT
CDR3aa: CASSPRGTWVTEAFF

abundance: many
j_gene: TRBJ2-1
v_gene: TRBV9
d_gene: NA
CDR3nt: TGTGCCAGCAGCGCGGAGGGTGAGCAGTTCTTC
CDR3aa: CASSAEGEQFF

abundance: NA
j_gene: TRBJ1-2
v_gene: TRBV3-1
d_gene: NA
CDR3nt: TGTGCCAGCAGCCAAGTTTCTGGTGGAGGCTACACCTTC
CDR3aa: CASSQVSGGGYTF

abundance: few
j_gene: TRBJ2-3
v_gene: TRBV5-1
d_gene: NA
CDR3nt: TGCGCCAGCAGCTTGGCCCAGGAATCAGATACGCAGTATTTT
CDR3aa: CASSLAQESDTQYF

abundance: few
j_gene: TRBJ1-1
v_gene: TRBV4-2
d_gene: NA
CDR3nt: TGTGCCAGCAGCCAAGACGCCCCCCCTAACACTGAAGCTTTCTTT
CDR3aa: CASSQDAPPNTEAFF

abundance: NA
j_gene: TRBJ2-1
v_gene: TRBV12-3/TRBV12-4
d_gene: NA
CDR3nt: TGTGCCAGCAGAGCCCGGAGGGGCCCTGCAAGCTACAATGAGCAGTTCTTC
CDR3aa: CASRARRGPASYNEQFF

abundance: few
j_gene: TRBJ2-1
v_gene: TRBV20-1
d_gene: NA
CDR3nt: TGCAGTGCTAAGGATACTGGTGAGCAGTTCTTC
CDR3aa: CSAKDTGEQFF

abundance: few
j_gene: TRBJ2-7
v_gene: TRBV7-2
d_gene: NA
CDR3nt: TGTGCCAGCAGCTTGGCAGGGCAGTACGAGCAGTACTTC
CDR3aa: CASSLAGQYEQYF

abundance: few
j_gene: TRBJ2-1
v_gene: TRBV7-2
d_gene: NA
CDR3nt: TGTGCCAGCAGCCAACCCAGGGAATTGGTCTATCGTAATGAGCAGTTCTTC
CDR3aa: CASSQPRELVYRNEQFF

abundance: NA
j_gene: TRBJ2-7
v_gene: TRBV9
d_gene: NA
CDR3nt: TGTGCCAGCAGCGTAGAGGGACACTTCTACGAGCAGTACTTC
CDR3aa: CASSVEGHFYEQYF

abundance: NA
j_gene: TRBJ1-4
v_gene: TRBV30
d_gene: NA
CDR3nt: TGTGCCTGCCTGACAGTAGTTAATGAAAAACTGTTTTTT
CDR3aa: CACLTVVNEKLFF

abundance: once
j_gene: TRBJ2-1
v_gene: TRBV9
d_gene: TRBD1
CDR3nt: TGTGCCAGCAGCGTACAGGACAGGGGGGGGTCCTACAATGAGCAGTTCTTC
CDR3aa: CASSVQDRGGSYNEQFF